This TCR beta chain was sequenced in a study of T cells in Graves' hyperthyroidism and ophthalmopathy. Study-wide points: A model built on 13 V-J features separated ophthalmopathy from stable hyperthyroidism.

Concerning this clonotype: The antigen remains undetermined.

Subjects with ophthalmopathy showed a Clinical Activity Score no lower than 3, a NOSPECS grade no lower than 4, and a duration shorter than 3 months. Diagnosis relied on clinical symptoms, serum thyroxine and TRAb, thyroid ultrasound and orbital computed tomography. It was RNA transcripts that yielded the amplified TCR beta CDR3 regions. The primer set for the first-round RT-PCR of the TCR CDR3 was HTBI. TCRdb passed the multiplex PCR reads through MiXCR, listing each CDR3 protein once. The table shows fewer than 650,000 distinct CDR3 sequences, with about 15% occurring only once. Germline V gene sequence: CDR1 DFQATT, CDR2 SNEGSKA (reference sequence). Trimming at V came to 5 bases and at J to 3 bases, leaving 3 bases not matched to a gene. The length of the CDR3 is 13 residues.

This rearrangement joins TRBV20-1 to TRBJ1-5; 8 bases agree with TRBD1. Sequencing was performed on blood. This sequence originates from a woman between 40 and 55 years old with Graves' ophthalmopathy. CDR3 in amino acids: CSAGTGINQPQHF. CDR3 coding DNA: TGCAGTGCTGGGACAGGAATCAATCAGCCCCAGCATTTT.